The clone carrying this T cell receptor beta chain has a handful of counts. The antigen remains undetermined. These data come from a study of T-cell reconstitution after alpha-beta-depleted transplantation in children. Study-level points and caveats: The study traced high day-60 TCRbeta diversity in some patients to surviving recipient T cells and thymic progenitors. A year had passed since transplant, and T-cell counts and diversity by then came mostly from newly produced T cells.

The ends were cut back, 8 bases at V and 2 bases at J, with 9 bases in the middle. The CDR3 has 12 residues. From germline, CDR1 is SNHLY and CDR2 FYNNEI. Unique molecular identifiers were incorporated when the TCRbeta library was constructed. TCRdb re-derived calls from the PCR reads in MiXCR, one entry per CDR3 protein. The sample includes about 58,000 distinct CDR3 sequences, about 40% of them seen just once. The sample in question was PBMCs, mostly from graft donor cells, obtained 360 days after TCRalphabeta/CD19-depleted stem cell transplant. This chain uses TRBV2 with TRBJ1-2, with unresolved D. This TCR was recovered from a male patient younger than 18 who had a stem cell transplant for acute lymphoblastic leukemia, so the T cells may come from the graft donor. DNA of the CDR3: TGTGCCAGCGGGCCAGACAACTATGGCTACACCTTC. It specifies CASGPDNYGYTF. Full variable domain (outside the CDR3, taken from reference TRBV2 and TRBJ1-2): EPEVTQTPSHQVTQMGQEVILRCVPISNHLYFYWYRQILGQKVEFLVSFYNNEISEKSEIFDDQFSVERPDGSNFTLKIRSTKLEDSAMYFCASGPDNYGYTFGSGTRLTVV.